This T cell receptor beta chain came from a study of post-analysis software for immune sequencing data. General observations from the study: Compared with controls, patients had more of five or six TRBV segments, including TRBV5-6, TRBV5-1 and TRBV20-1. Normalized Chao1 diversity was significantly reduced in patients versus controls.

Sequencing libraries made from TCR beta cDNA carried unique molecular identifiers. In TCRdb, the PCR reads were re-called with MiXCR into one record per CDR3 protein. The profile covers roughly 800,000 distinct CDR3 sequences, with roughly 58% appearing a single time and roughly 4.4% taken by the ten largest. Regarding this clonotype: Its antigen is not known.

CDR1 MNHEY and CDR2 SMNVEV come from the germline V gene (reference sequence). This CDR3 has 14 residues. Trimming took 10 bases from V and 2 from J; bases not matched to a gene: 8. The sequence came from a girl aged 10 to 17 with multiple sclerosis. Source material: blood. The gene calls are TRBV27 and TRBJ2-3, with TRBD2 matching 8 bases. The CDR3, as DNA: TGTGCCACCCAACTAGCGGTGTTCACAGATACGCAGTATTTT. Amino acids: CATQLAVFTDTQYF.